This T cell receptor (beta chain) was obtained from a study of OX40 agonist ivuxolimab in advanced cancers. Notes on the study in general: CD8+ T cells averaged more expanded clones than CD4+.

Using immunoSEQ multiplex PCR, the repertoire was profiled, and TCRdb retains in-frame clones only, with some absent. The data contain about 26,000 clones, 75% to 85% of them singletons. Of note for this clone: Its antigen is as yet unknown.

The CDR3 is made up of 12 amino acids. Germline V gene sequence: CDR1 SQVTM, CDR2 ANQGSEA. V shed 7 bases and J 5 bases; nucleotides not matched to a gene: 7. This chain joins TRBV29-1 and TRBJ2-7, with TRBD1 matching 8 bases. Specimen: CD4+ or CD8+ T cells sorted from blood, collected in a trial of the OX40 agonist ivuxolimab. The source is an adult with an advanced solid tumor such as melanoma, head and neck, liver or kidney cancer. Here the CDR3 reads CSAVPDRDEQYF. CDR3 DNA sequence: TGCAGCGCCGTTCCGGACAGGGACGAGCAGTACTTC.